This entry lists 28 T cell receptor beta chains sequenced from one sample in a study of T-cell reconstitution after alpha-beta-depleted transplantation in children. Preparing the TCRbeta library involved the use of unique molecular identifiers. TCRdb reanalysed the PCR reads using MiXCR and keeps one entry per CDR3 protein. The sample includes fewer than 3,000 distinct CDR3 sequences, 20% to 25% of them seen just once. The sequencing here drew on PBMCs, mostly from graft donor cells, taken 60 days after TCRalphabeta/CD19-depleted stem cell transplant. The receptors derive from a female patient under 18 who had a stem cell transplant for acute lymphoblastic leukemia, so the T cells may come from the graft donor.

The sample holds many counts of this clonotype. The CDR3 region has the DNA TGTGCCAGCAGGGGGCGAGCGGGACAGTCGAACCAGTACTTC. Protein product: CASRGRAGQSNQYF. The chain recombines TRBV7-9 with TRBJ2-5; either TRBD1 or TRBD2 may fit D (7 bases each). The CDR3 length is 14 residues. Trimming left V 6 bases short and J 10 bases short, with 21 bases between. CDR1 SEHNR and CDR2 FQNEAQ come from the germline V gene (reference sequence).

J is TRBJ2-5 and V is TRBV20-1; D is perhaps TRBD1 (6 bases). The CDR3 totals 14 residues. CDR1 is DFQATT and CDR2 is SNEGSKA in the germline V gene (reference sequence). The V end was cut by 6 bases, the J end by 5 bases, with 19 bases between. The CDR3 loop reads CSAPQSRGRETQYF. The DNA of the CDR3 is TGCAGTGCGCCCCAGAGCAGGGGCAGGGAGACCCAGTACTTC.

The chain couples TRBV12-3 or TRBV12-4 to TRBJ1-4; D unclear. CDR3 size: 11 residues. The V end lost 1 base, the J end lost 11 bases, and 5 bases lay between the germline ends. In DNA, the CDR3 is TGTGCCAGCAGTTTAGGAGGGAAACTGTTTTTT. It yields the protein CASSLGGKLFF.

This clonotype showed up many times. The V gene is TRBV5-1, the J gene TRBJ2-2; weak D call: TRBD1 (5 bases). Germline V lookup: CDR1 SGHRS, CDR2 YFSETQ. The CDR3 is 15 amino acids. The V end lost 1 base, the J end lost 6 bases, and 13 bases lay between the germline ends. The CDR3 sequence: CASSLSLREAGELFF. CDR3 sequence (DNA): TGCGCCAGCAGCTTGTCCCTCAGGGAAGCCGGGGAGCTGTTTTTT.

The genes are TRBV3-1 and TRBJ2-7; no reliable D call. The CDR3 covers 9 residues. Germline V gene data show CDR1 as LGHDT and CDR2 as YNNKEL (reference sequence). In nucleotides, the CDR3 is TGTGCCTGCACCCAGCCGAGGTCGGTC. Translating gives CACTQPRSV.

In its sample, this clonotype is medium-sized. The chain couples TRBV7-6 to TRBJ2-1; D ambiguous. Trimming took 4 bases from V and 12 from J, leaving 13 bases between them. This CDR3 has 12 residues. From germline, CDR1 is SGHVS and CDR2 FNYEAQ. CDR3 DNA sequence: TGTGCCAGCAGCTCCTTATATTTAAGGCAGTTCTTC. This sequence encodes CASSSLYLRQFF.

This clonotype appeared once. The chain uses TRBV6-9 and TRBJ2-2; D is undetermined. The CDR3 contains 14 residues. The germline V gene has CDR1 MNHGY and CDR2 SVAAGI. The CDR3 reads CGTCYSLRSGELFF. CDR3 in DNA: TGTGGCACCTGTTATTCTTTAAGGAGTGGGGAGCTGTTTTTT.

This clonotype was detected ten times or more. The CDR3 nucleotides read TGTGCCAGCAGCCTGCGGCCGTCGAAGGTGGGTGAGCAGTTCTTC. Amino acids: CASSLRPSKVGEQFF. The chain links TRBV12-3 or TRBV12-4 to TRBJ2-1; D gene uncertain. CDR3 length: 15 amino acids. V lost 6 bases and J 9 bases, leaving 21 bases between the germline ends.

This clonotype has at least ten counts. This sequence joins TRBV7-9 and TRBJ1-1; D call uncertain. Germline lookup yields CDR1 SEHNR and CDR2 FQNEAQ (reference sequence). The ends were cut back, 5 bases at V and 7 bases at J, with 8 bases in the middle. There are 11 residues in the CDR3. For the CDR3, the DNA is TGTGCCAGCAGCATGACCGGTGAAGCTTTCTTT. It specifies CASSMTGEAFF.

This rearrangement joins TRBV20-1 to TRBJ2-1, with TRBD2 identical over 8 bases. CDR1 DFQATT and CDR2 SNEGSKA come from the germline V gene (reference sequence). J gave up 3 bases and V 5 bases, and 6 bases lay outside the gene matches. The length of the CDR3 is 14 residues. The CDR3 protein is CSAVPGLDYNEQFF. The CDR3 DNA reads as TGCAGTGCTGTACCGGGACTAGACTACAATGAGCAGTTCTTC.

J is TRBJ2-1 and V is TRBV10-3; 7 bases are a match to TRBD2. Germline values: CDR1 ENHRY, CDR2 SYGVKD. There are 12 residues in the CDR3. Trimming at V came to 6 bases and at J to 4 bases, leaving 0 bases not matched to a gene. CDR3 in amino acids: CAIRGGYNEQFF. The CDR3 coding sequence is TGTGCCATCAGGGGGGGGTACAATGAGCAGTTCTTC.

The sample holds many counts of this clonotype. The chain is built from TRBV6-5 and TRBJ2-6; the match to TRBD1 covers 9 bases. Germline V gene sequence: CDR1 MNHEY, CDR2 SVGAGI. This CDR3 region has 16 residues. The trim removed 5 bases at V and 4 bases at J, leaving 6 bases unmatched. CDR3 sequence reads: CASSRDRGAGANVLTF. In nucleotides, the CDR3 is TGTGCCAGCAGTCGTGACAGGGGGGCAGGGGCCAACGTCCTGACTTTC.

The sample holds many counts of this clonotype. The rearrangement uses TRBV7-2 and TRBJ2-5; 7 bases align to TRBD2. In germline, CDR1 is SGHTA, CDR2 FQGNSA. V lost 1 base to trimming and J lost 2 bases; unmatched junction nucleotides: 13. CDR3 size: 18 residues. CDR3 loop: CASSLGRGGRERQETQYF. In DNA form, the CDR3 reads TGTGCCAGCAGCTTAGGGCGCGGAGGGCGGGAGAGGCAAGAGACCCAGTACTTC.

This clonotype was counted many times. This chain joins TRBV7-2 and TRBJ2-7; 8 positions agree with TRBD2. The CDR3 covers 15 residues. Trimming took 3 bases from V and 2 from J; bases not matched to a gene: 6. Germline V CDR1 and CDR2: SGHTA, FQGNSA. The CDR3 region has the DNA TGTGCCAGCAGCTTCTCGCGGGGGGTCCCCTACGAGCAGTACTTC. This codes for CASSFSRGVPYEQYF.

The CDR3 protein is CASSFIRPGADTQYF. In DNA form, the CDR3 reads TGTGCCAGCAGCTTCATTCGCCCTGGGGCAGATACGCAGTATTTT. The J gene is TRBJ2-3, the V gene TRBV7-2; no definite D call. Trimming left V 3 bases short and J 4 bases short, with 14 bases between. The CDR3 spans 15 residues. Germline-derived CDR1 and CDR2 are SGHTA and FQGNSA.

This clonotype showed up many times. The chain couples TRBV29-1 to TRBJ1-3; 7 nucleotides match TRBD1. There are 14 residues in the CDR3. V was clipped by 7 bases and J by 2 bases; unmatched bases: 8. Germline CDR1 is SQVTM and CDR2 is ANQGSEA. CDR3 coding DNA: TGCAGCGCTGACCGGGACAGAACTGGAAACACCATATATTTT. It is translated as CSADRDRTGNTIYF.

By sample fraction, this clonotype is medium-sized (0.01 to 0.1%). V is TRBV11-3 and J is TRBJ2-1; 7 nucleotides align to TRBD1. Looked up from germline, CDR1 is SGHNT and CDR2 is YENEEA. The CDR3 is 15 amino acids. V lost 5 bases and J lost 5; bases outside the gene matches: 9. CDR3 in amino acids: CASSVQGKENNEQFF. CDR3 in DNA: TGTGCCAGCAGCGTACAGGGGAAAGAGAACAATGAGCAGTTCTTC.

This clonotype is termed medium-sized. The chain carries TRBV2 and TRBJ2-1; 7 bases fit TRBD2. The V segment lost 2 bases and the J segment 16 bases; nucleotides outside the gene matches: 14. Germline CDR1 reads SNHLY; CDR2 reads FYNNEI. The CDR3 loop spans 14 amino acids. CDR3 in amino acids: CASSENLPREVSFF. For the CDR3, the DNA is TGTGCCAGCAGTGAAAACCTTCCCCGGGAGGTGTCCTTCTTC.

This clonotype rates as medium-sized. The chain links TRBV5-6 to TRBJ1-1; no clear D. V lost 0 bases, J lost 0 bases, and 9 bases lay in between. Germline V CDR1 and CDR2: SGHDT, YYEEEE. The CDR3 has 15 amino acids. CDR3 amino acids: CASSLVQLLNTEAFF. For the CDR3, the DNA is TGTGCCAGCAGCTTGGTACAGTTACTGAACACTGAAGCTTTCTTT.

This clonotype appeared once. V usage is TRBV25-1 and J usage is TRBJ2-7; TRBD2 aligns across 9 bases. Per germline, CDR1 MGHDK and CDR2 SYGVNS. CDR3 length equals 14 residues. V dropped 5 bases and J dropped 4; count of bases not matched to a gene: 6. The CDR3 DNA reads TGTGCCAGCAGTCAGACTAGCGGATCATACGAGCAGTACTTC. This sequence encodes CASSQTSGSYEQYF.

There are many counts of this clonotype. This chain connects TRBV6-6 to TRBJ1-1; TRBD1 is a possible D gene (6 bases). The CDR3 covers 16 residues. V was cut by 6 bases and J by 0 bases, with 17 bases left in between. In germline, CDR1 is MNHNY, CDR2 SVGAGI (reference sequence). CDR3 nucleotide sequence: TGTGCCAGCAGGACAACTGGGGGGCAGATGAACACTGAAGCTTTCTTT. Translated: CASRTTGGQMNTEAFF.

At least ten counts were recorded for this clonotype. This chain joins TRBV20-1 and TRBJ2-3, with D possibly TRBD2 on 5 matching bases. Germline V gives CDR1 DFQATT, CDR2 SNEGSKA (reference sequence). V was trimmed by 6 bases and J by 8 bases, leaving 12 bases between them. The CDR3 contains 11 residues. The CDR3 is CSAELVGTQYF. DNA for the CDR3: TGCAGTGCAGAACTAGTTGGTACGCAGTATTTT.

This clonotype is judged medium-sized. The chain joins TRBV7-2 to TRBJ1-3, with D uncertain. Germline CDR1 is SGHTA and CDR2 is FQGNSA. This CDR3 has 16 amino acids. The ends were cut back, 0 bases at V and 0 bases at J, with 9 bases in the middle. The chain's CDR3 is CASSLARQASGNTIYF. CDR3 nucleotide sequence: TGTGCCAGCAGCTTAGCGCGGCAGGCCTCTGGAAACACCATATATTTT.

This clonotype was recorded at least ten times. The V gene is TRBV5-8, the J gene TRBJ2-7; D is possibly TRBD2 (6 bases). The length of the CDR3 is 12 residues. V lost 6 bases and J 6 bases, leaving 13 bases between the germline ends. Germline V lookup: CDR1 SGHTS, CDR2 YDEGEE. CDR3 residues: CASNFGAGEQYF. The CDR3 region has the DNA TGTGCCAGCAACTTTGGAGCGGGCGAGCAGTACTTC. Drawing the rest from reference TRBV5-8 and TRBJ2-7, the complete variable domain is EAGVTQSPTHLIKTRGQQATLRCSPISGHTSVYWYQQALGLGLQFLLWYDEGEERNRGNFPPRFSGRQFPNYSSELNVNALELEDSALYLCASNFGAGEQYFGPGTRLTVT.

This clonotype is medium-sized by share. Germline and junction disagree at one end, which may indicate a read error. V usage is TRBV15 and J usage is TRBJ2-7, with 10 bases fitting TRBD1. The CDR3 has 15 amino acids. The germline gives CDR1 LNHNV, CDR2 YYDKDF (reference sequence). CDR3 loop: CATSGDRGRSLEQYF. Here the CDR3 DNA reads TGTGCCACCAGCGGAGACAGGGGGCGGTCTCTAGAGCAGTACTTC.

This clonotype was counted ten times or more. The V and J genes are TRBV7-2 and TRBJ2-1; D is uncertain. CDR3 size: 19 residues. Germline loops: CDR1 SGHTA, CDR2 FQGNSA. V lost 8 bases, J lost 0 bases, and 26 bases lay in between. CDR3 amino acids: CASRIAQKRPFSSYNEQFF. Here the CDR3 DNA reads TGTGCCAGCCGAATAGCCCAGAAAAGACCCTTCAGCTCCTACAATGAGCAGTTCTTC.

This clonotype is deemed medium-sized. The V and J genes are TRBV9 and TRBJ1-5; D is ambiguous. This CDR3 region has 14 residues. CDR1 and CDR2 from the germline V gene are SGDLS and YYNGEE. Trimming pared 2 bases from V and 7 bases from J, leaving 13 bases between. DNA for the CDR3: TGTGCCAGCAGCGTTTGGGGTTCCTTCCAGCCCCAGCATTTT. Translating gives CASSVWGSFQPQHF.

This clonotype was seen a few times. The genes are TRBV19 and TRBJ1-4; D is unresolved. The CDR3 covers 15 residues. Deletions cut 4 bases from V and 0 bases from J, with 9 bases between. Germline V gene sequence: CDR1 LNHDA, CDR2 SQIVND (reference sequence). The CDR3 loop is CASSTAKTTNEKLFF. The CDR3 nucleotides read TGTGCCAGTAGTACGGCCAAGACAACTAATGAAAAACTGTTTTTT. Supplemented by reference TRBV19 and TRBJ1-4, the full variable domain reads DGGITQSPKYLFRKEGQNVTLSCEQNLNHDAMYWYRQDPGQGLRLIYYSQIVNDFQKGDIAEGYSVSREKKESFPLTVTSAQKNPTAFYLCASSTAKTTNEKLFFGSGTQLSVL.